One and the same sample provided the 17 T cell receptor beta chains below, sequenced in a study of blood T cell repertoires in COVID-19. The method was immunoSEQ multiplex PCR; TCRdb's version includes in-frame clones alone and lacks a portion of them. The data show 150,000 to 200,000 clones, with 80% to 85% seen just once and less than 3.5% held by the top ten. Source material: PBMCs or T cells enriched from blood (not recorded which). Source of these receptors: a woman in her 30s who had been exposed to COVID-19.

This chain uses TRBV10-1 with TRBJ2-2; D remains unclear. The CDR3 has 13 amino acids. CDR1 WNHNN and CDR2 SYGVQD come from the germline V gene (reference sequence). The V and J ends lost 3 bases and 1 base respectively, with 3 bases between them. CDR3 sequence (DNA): TGCGCCAGCAGTGACAGGAACACCGGGGAGCTGTTTTTT. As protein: CASSDRNTGELFF.

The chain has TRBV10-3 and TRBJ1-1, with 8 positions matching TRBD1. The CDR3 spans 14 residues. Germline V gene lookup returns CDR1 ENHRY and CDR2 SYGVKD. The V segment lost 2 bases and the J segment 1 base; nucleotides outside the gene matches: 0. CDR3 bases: TGTGCCATCAGTGAGACAGGGGGGAACACTGAAGCTTTCTTT. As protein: CAISETGGNTEAFF.

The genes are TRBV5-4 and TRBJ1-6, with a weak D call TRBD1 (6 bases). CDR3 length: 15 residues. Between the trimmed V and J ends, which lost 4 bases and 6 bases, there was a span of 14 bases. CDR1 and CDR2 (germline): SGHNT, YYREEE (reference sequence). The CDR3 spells CASSPPGQPNSPLHF. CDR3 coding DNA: TGTGCCAGCAGCCCTCCGGGACAACCTAATTCACCCCTCCACTTT.

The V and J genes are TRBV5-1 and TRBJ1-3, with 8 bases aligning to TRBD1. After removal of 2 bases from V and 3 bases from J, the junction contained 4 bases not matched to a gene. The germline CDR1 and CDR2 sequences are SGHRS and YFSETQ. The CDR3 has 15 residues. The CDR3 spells CASSLRQGYGNTIYF. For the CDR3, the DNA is TGCGCCAGCAGCTTAAGACAGGGGTATGGAAACACCATATATTTT. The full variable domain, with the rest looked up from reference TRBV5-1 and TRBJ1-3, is KAGVTQTPRYLIKTRGQQVTLSCSPISGHRSVSWYQQTPGQGLQFLFEYFSETQRNKGNFPGRFSGRQFSNSRSEMNVSTLELGDSALYLCASSLRQGYGNTIYFGEGSWLTVV.

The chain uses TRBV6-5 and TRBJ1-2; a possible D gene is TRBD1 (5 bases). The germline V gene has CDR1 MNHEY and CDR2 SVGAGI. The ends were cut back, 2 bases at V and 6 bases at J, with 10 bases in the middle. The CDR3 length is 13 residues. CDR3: CASSYEGVDGYTF. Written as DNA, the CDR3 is TGTGCCAGCAGTTACGAAGGGGTAGATGGCTACACCTTC.

The CDR3 region is CASSLTGTAGNTIYF. CDR3 in DNA: TGTGCCAGCAGCCTGACGGGGACAGCAGGAAACACCATATATTTT. V usage is TRBV7-3 and J usage is TRBJ1-3, with 7 bases identical to TRBD1. The CDR3 has 15 amino acids. Germline lookup yields CDR1 SGHTA and CDR2 FQGTGA. J was trimmed by 4 bases and V by 5 bases; bases with no gene match: 8. The full variable domain, rest sourced from reference TRBV7-3 and TRBJ1-3, is GAGVSQTPSNKVTEKGKYVELRCDPISGHTALYWYRQSLGQGPEFLIYFQGTGAADDSGLPNDRFFAVRPEGSVSTLKIQRTERGDSAVYLCASSLTGTAGNTIYFGEGSWLTVV.

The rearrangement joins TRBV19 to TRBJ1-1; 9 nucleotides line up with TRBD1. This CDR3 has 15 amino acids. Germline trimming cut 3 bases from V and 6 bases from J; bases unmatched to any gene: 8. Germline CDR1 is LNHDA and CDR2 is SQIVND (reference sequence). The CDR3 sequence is CASSMDRGIGSEAFF. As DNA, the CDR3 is TGTGCCAGTAGTATGGACAGGGGAATAGGGTCTGAAGCTTTCTTT.

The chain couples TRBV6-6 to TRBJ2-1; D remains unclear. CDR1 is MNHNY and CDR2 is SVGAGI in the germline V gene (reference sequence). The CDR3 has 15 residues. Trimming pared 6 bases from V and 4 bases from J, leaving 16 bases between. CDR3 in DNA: TGTGCCAGCAGGCTATCGGAGTTCGTATACAATGAGCAGTTCTTC. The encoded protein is CASRLSEFVYNEQFF.

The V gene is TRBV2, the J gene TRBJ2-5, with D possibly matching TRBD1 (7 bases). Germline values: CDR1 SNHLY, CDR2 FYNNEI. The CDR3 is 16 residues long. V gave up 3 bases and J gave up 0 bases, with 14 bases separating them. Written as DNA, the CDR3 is TGTGCCAGCAGTGATCGGAGGGGGCAGTACCAAGAGACCCAGTACTTC. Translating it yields CASSDRRGQYQETQYF.

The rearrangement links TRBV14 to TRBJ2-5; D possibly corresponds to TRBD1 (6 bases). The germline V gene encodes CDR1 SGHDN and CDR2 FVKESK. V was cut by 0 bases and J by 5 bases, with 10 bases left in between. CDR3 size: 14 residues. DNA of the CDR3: TGTGCCAGCAGCCAAGATCTGGGGGCTGAGACCCAGTACTTC. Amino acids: CASSQDLGAETQYF.

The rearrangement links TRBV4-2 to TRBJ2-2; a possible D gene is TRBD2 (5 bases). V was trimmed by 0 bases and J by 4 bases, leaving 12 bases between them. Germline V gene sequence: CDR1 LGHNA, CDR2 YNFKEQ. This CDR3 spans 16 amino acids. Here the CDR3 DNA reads TGTGCCAGCAGCCAAGATCTACTAGGCGGCACCGGGGAGCTGTTTTTT. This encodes CASSQDLLGGTGELFF.

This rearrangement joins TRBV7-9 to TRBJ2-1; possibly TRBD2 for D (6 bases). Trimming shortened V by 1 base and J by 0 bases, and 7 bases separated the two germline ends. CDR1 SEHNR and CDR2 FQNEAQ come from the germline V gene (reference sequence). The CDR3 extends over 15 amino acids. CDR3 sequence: CASSLETSSYNEQFF. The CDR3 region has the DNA TGTGCCAGCAGCTTAGAGACTAGCTCCTACAATGAGCAGTTCTTC. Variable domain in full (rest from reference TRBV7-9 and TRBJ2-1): DTGVSQNPRHKITKRGQNVTFRCDPISEHNRLYWYRQTLGQGPEFLTYFQNEAQLEKSRLLSDRFSAERPKGSFSTLEIQRTEQGDSAMYLCASSLETSSYNEQFFGPGTRLTVL.

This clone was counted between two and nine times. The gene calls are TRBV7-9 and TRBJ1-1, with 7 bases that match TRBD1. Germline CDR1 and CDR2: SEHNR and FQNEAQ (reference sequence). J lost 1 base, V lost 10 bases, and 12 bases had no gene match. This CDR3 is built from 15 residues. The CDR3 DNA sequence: TGTGCCACCCTATACAGGGGCGAGGAGAACACTGAAGCTTTCTTT. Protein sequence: CATLYRGEENTEAFF. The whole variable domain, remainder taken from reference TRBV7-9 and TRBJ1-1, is DTGVSQNPRHKITKRGQNVTFRCDPISEHNRLYWYRQTLGQGPEFLTYFQNEAQLEKSRLLSDRFSAERPKGSFSTLEIQRTEQGDSAMYLCATLYRGEENTEAFFGQGTRLTVV.

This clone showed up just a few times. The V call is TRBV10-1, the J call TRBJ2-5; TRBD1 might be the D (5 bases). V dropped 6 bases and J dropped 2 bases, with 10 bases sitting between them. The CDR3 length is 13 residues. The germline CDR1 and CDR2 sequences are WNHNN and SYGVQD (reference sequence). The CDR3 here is CASSQGWQETQYF. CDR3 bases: TGCGCCAGCAGCCAGGGATGGCAAGAGACCCAGTACTTC.

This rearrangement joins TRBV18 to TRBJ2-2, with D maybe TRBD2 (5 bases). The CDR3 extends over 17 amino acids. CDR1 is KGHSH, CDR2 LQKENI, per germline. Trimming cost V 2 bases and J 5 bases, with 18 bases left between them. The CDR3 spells CASSPTDGGSRTGELFF. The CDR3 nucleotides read TGTGCCAGCTCACCAACGGACGGTGGGAGTAGGACCGGGGAGCTGTTTTTT.

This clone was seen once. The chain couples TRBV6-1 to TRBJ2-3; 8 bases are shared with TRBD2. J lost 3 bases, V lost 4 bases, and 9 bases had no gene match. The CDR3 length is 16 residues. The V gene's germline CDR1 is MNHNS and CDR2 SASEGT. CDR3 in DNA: TGTGCCAGCAGTGGGAGCGGGGGAGTTTTTACAGATACGCAGTATTTT. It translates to CASSGSGGVFTDTQYF.

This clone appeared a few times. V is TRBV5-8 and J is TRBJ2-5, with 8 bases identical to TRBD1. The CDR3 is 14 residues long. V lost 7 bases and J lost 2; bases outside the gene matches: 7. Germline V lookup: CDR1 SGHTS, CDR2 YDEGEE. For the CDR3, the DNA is TGTGCCAGCGGTATAGGGACAGGTCAAGAGACCCAGTACTTC. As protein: CASGIGTGQETQYF.